The source of this TCR beta chain is a study of blood T cell repertoires in COVID-19. Looking at the study overall: Samples taken during acute and convalescent COVID-19 were collected in the United States, Italy and Spain.

Assay used: immunoSEQ multiplex PCR; TCRdb lists only in-frame clones, some missing. The sample lists roughly 250,000 clones; 88% were seen once. The CDR3 loop spans 13 amino acids. Germline CDR1 reads MNHNY; CDR2 reads SVGAGI (reference sequence). J was trimmed by 5 bases and V by 5 bases; bases with no gene match: 2. Sequenced sample: PBMCs or T cells enriched from blood (not recorded which). The chain employs TRBV6-6 and TRBJ1-2; 10 bases align to TRBD1. This clonotype was obtained from a woman aged 40 to 50 who had been exposed to COVID-19. The CDR3 here is CASSTGQGYGYTF. As DNA, the CDR3 is TGTGCCAGCAGTACGGGACAGGGGTATGGCTACACCTTC.